A selection of T cell receptor beta chains follows, all from one sample in a study of blood T cell repertoires in COVID-19. Data came from immunoSEQ multiplex PCR; TCRdb stores just in-frame clones and leaves some out. The table records around 200,000 clones, 65% to 85% of them present only once. The sample consisted of peripheral blood. The source is a human donor with acute or convalescent COVID-19. The donor label of this sample is uncertain. Each CDR3 is given with its conserved first and last residue. Each record gives: V gene, clone size, J gene, CDR3 length, D gene, CDR3 protein, CDR3 DNA. A D gene is named only where the DNA matches it firmly. Some rows have no size entry. The others give once, few or many, or a class for an expanded clone.

V gene: TRBV5-4; clone size: NA; J gene: TRBJ1-2; CDR3 length: 16; D gene: NA; CDR3 protein: CASSLERTPSNYGYTF; CDR3 DNA: TGTGCCAGCAGCTTGGAGAGGACTCCTTCTAACTATGGCTACACCTTC
V gene: TRBV7-3; clone size: NA; J gene: TRBJ1-1; CDR3 length: 15; D gene: TRBD1; CDR3 protein: CASSPAPGQGSEAFF; CDR3 DNA: TGTGCCAGCAGCCCGGCCCCGGGACAGGGCTCTGAAGCTTTCTTT
V gene: TRBV4-1; clone size: NA; J gene: TRBJ1-5; CDR3 length: 15; D gene: NA; CDR3 protein: CASSQDGRFHQPQHF; CDR3 DNA: TGCGCCAGCAGCCAAGATGGGAGATTCCATCAGCCCCAGCATTTT
V gene: TRBV4-1; clone size: NA; J gene: TRBJ2-7; CDR3 length: 17; D gene: NA; CDR3 protein: CASSQDRPGGRASEQYF; CDR3 DNA: TGCGCCAGCAGCCAAGATCGGCCAGGGGGGCGCGCATCCGAGCAGTACTTC
V gene: TRBV11-2; clone size: NA; J gene: TRBJ2-1; CDR3 length: 20; D gene: TRBD2; CDR3 protein: CASSLDAGLAGRMLYNEQFF; CDR3 DNA: TGTGCCAGCAGCTTAGATGCGGGACTAGCGGGCCGGATGCTCTACAATGAGCAGTTCTTC
V gene: TRBV7-2; clone size: NA; J gene: TRBJ1-6; CDR3 length: 12; D gene: NA; CDR3 protein: CASSPFNSPLHF; CDR3 DNA: TGTGCCAGCAGCCCTTTCAATTCACCCCTCCACTTT
V gene: TRBV5-1; clone size: NA; J gene: TRBJ2-2; CDR3 length: 14; D gene: NA; CDR3 protein: CASSLVLDVGELFF; CDR3 DNA: TGCGCCAGCAGCTTGGTACTAGACGTCGGGGAGCTGTTTTTT
V gene: TRBV18; clone size: NA; J gene: TRBJ2-3; CDR3 length: 14; D gene: NA; CDR3 protein: CASSPPSTPDTQYF; CDR3 DNA: TGTGCCAGCTCACCACCTTCTACCCCAGATACGCAGTATTTT
V gene: TRBV2; clone size: once; J gene: TRBJ1-5; CDR3 length: 17; D gene: NA; CDR3 protein: CASSDSPAYGSNQPQHF; CDR3 DNA: TGTGCCAGCAGTGACAGCCCCGCGTACGGGAGCAATCAGCCCCAGCATTTT
V gene: TRBV12-3/TRBV12-4; clone size: NA; J gene: TRBJ1-2; CDR3 length: 13; D gene: TRBD1; CDR3 protein: CASSPDRVGGYTF; CDR3 DNA: TGTGCCAGCAGCCCTGACAGGGTCGGCGGCTACACCTTC
V gene: TRBV6-5; clone size: NA; J gene: TRBJ2-7; CDR3 length: 15; D gene: TRBD2; CDR3 protein: CASSSELAGGAEQYF; CDR3 DNA: TGTGCCAGCAGTTCCGAACTAGCGGGGGGAGCCGAGCAGTACTTC
V gene: TRBV28; clone size: NA; J gene: TRBJ2-7; CDR3 length: 18; D gene: TRBD1; CDR3 protein: CASSHQTAGTASSYEQYF; CDR3 DNA: TGTGCCAGCAGTCATCAAACCGCCGGGACAGCTAGCTCCTACGAGCAGTACTTC
V gene: TRBV11-3; clone size: NA; J gene: TRBJ2-7; CDR3 length: 13; D gene: TRBD2; CDR3 protein: CASSRGTTYEQYF; CDR3 DNA: TGTGCCAGCAGCCGGGGGACTACCTACGAGCAGTACTTC
V gene: TRBV5-1; clone size: NA; J gene: TRBJ1-2; CDR3 length: 15; D gene: NA; CDR3 protein: CASSLGQATDYGYTF; CDR3 DNA: TGCGCCAGCAGCTTGGGACAGGCGACTGACTATGGCTACACCTTC
V gene: TRBV18; clone size: NA; J gene: TRBJ1-1; CDR3 length: 13; D gene: NA; CDR3 protein: CASSRGMNTEAFF; CDR3 DNA: TGTGCCAGCTCCCGGGGAATGAACACTGAAGCTTTCTTT
V gene: TRBV9; clone size: NA; J gene: TRBJ1-4; CDR3 length: 15; D gene: TRBD1; CDR3 protein: CASSALGQDNEKLFF; CDR3 DNA: TGTGCCAGCAGCGCCCTAGGACAGGATAATGAAAAACTGTTTTTT
V gene: TRBV5-1; clone size: NA; J gene: TRBJ1-5; CDR3 length: 14; D gene: TRBD1; CDR3 protein: CASSPGQGQEPQHF; CDR3 DNA: TGCGCCAGCAGCCCCGGACAGGGCCAAGAGCCCCAGCATTTT
V gene: TRBV7-6; clone size: NA; J gene: TRBJ2-3; CDR3 length: 15; D gene: NA; CDR3 protein: CASSRRRGCADTQYF; CDR3 DNA: TGTGCCAGCAGCCGACGGAGGGGATGTGCAGATACGCAGTATTTT
V gene: TRBV7-9; clone size: NA; J gene: TRBJ1-5; CDR3 length: 16; D gene: TRBD1; CDR3 protein: CASSLATGGGNQPQHF; CDR3 DNA: TGTGCCAGCAGCTTAGCGACAGGGGGCGGCAATCAGCCCCAGCATTTT
V gene: TRBV6-6; clone size: NA; J gene: TRBJ2-6; CDR3 length: 16; D gene: NA; CDR3 protein: CASSSLVRPGANVLTF; CDR3 DNA: TGTGCCAGCAGTTCCCTAGTTCGGCCTGGGGCCAACGTCCTGACTTTC
V gene: TRBV5-1; clone size: NA; J gene: TRBJ2-7; CDR3 length: 14; D gene: NA; CDR3 protein: CASSPQTDSYEQYF; CDR3 DNA: TGCGCCAGCAGCCCACAGACGGACAGTTACGAGCAGTACTTC
V gene: TRBV30; clone size: NA; J gene: TRBJ2-4; CDR3 length: 12; D gene: TRBD1; CDR3 protein: CAWGQGSDIQYF; CDR3 DNA: TGTGCCTGGGGACAGGGGTCAGACATTCAGTACTTC
V gene: TRBV3-1/TRBV3-2; clone size: NA; J gene: TRBJ2-3; CDR3 length: 16; D gene: NA; CDR3 protein: CASSQGLKPSTDTQYF; CDR3 DNA: TGTGCCAGCAGCCAAGGTCTAAAACCTAGCACAGATACGCAGTATTTT
V gene: TRBV28; clone size: NA; J gene: TRBJ2-7; CDR3 length: 13; D gene: NA; CDR3 protein: CASTVGGVLGQYF; CDR3 DNA: TGTGCCAGCACCGTAGGTGGAGTCCTGGGGCAGTACTTC
V gene: TRBV5-4; clone size: NA; J gene: TRBJ2-1; CDR3 length: 15; D gene: NA; CDR3 protein: CASSLARAQYNEQFF; CDR3 DNA: TGTGCCAGCAGCTTGGCCAGGGCCCAGTACAATGAGCAGTTCTTC
V gene: TRBV11-2; clone size: NA; J gene: TRBJ1-6; CDR3 length: 15; D gene: NA; CDR3 protein: CASSLERATNSPLHF; CDR3 DNA: TGTGCCAGCAGCTTAGAGAGGGCCACGAATTCACCCCTCCACTTT
V gene: TRBV2; clone size: NA; J gene: TRBJ2-7; CDR3 length: 14; D gene: TRBD1; CDR3 protein: CASIQGQGASEQYF; CDR3 DNA: TGTGCCAGCATCCAAGGACAGGGGGCTAGCGAGCAGTACTTC
V gene: TRBV20-1; clone size: NA; J gene: TRBJ2-5; CDR3 length: 11; D gene: NA; CDR3 protein: CSARGKETQYF; CDR3 DNA: TGCAGTGCTCGGGGGAAAGAGACCCAGTACTTC
V gene: TRBV2; clone size: once; J gene: TRBJ2-1; CDR3 length: 16; D gene: TRBD2; CDR3 protein: CASSGRPGLAGGPWFF; CDR3 DNA: TGTGCCAGCAGTGGACGCCCGGGACTAGCGGGAGGGCCGTGGTTCTTC
V gene: TRBV5-1; clone size: NA; J gene: TRBJ1-6; CDR3 length: 15; D gene: TRBD1; CDR3 protein: CASRKGGDYNSPLHF; CDR3 DNA: TGCGCCAGCAGGAAAGGGGGCGATTATAATTCACCCCTCCACTTT
V gene: TRBV28; clone size: NA; J gene: TRBJ1-2; CDR3 length: 13; D gene: NA; CDR3 protein: CASSPTGLGGYTF; CDR3 DNA: TGTGCCAGCAGCCCCACAGGCCTGGGGGGCTACACCTTC
V gene: TRBV20-1; clone size: NA; J gene: TRBJ2-1; CDR3 length: 11; D gene: NA; CDR3 protein: CSAREYNEQFF; CDR3 DNA: TGCAGTGCCCGTGAGTACAATGAGCAGTTCTTC
V gene: TRBV13; clone size: NA; J gene: TRBJ2-1; CDR3 length: 16; D gene: TRBD2; CDR3 protein: CASSPELAGEGNEQFF; CDR3 DNA: TGTGCCAGCAGCCCCGAACTAGCGGGCGAAGGGAATGAGCAGTTCTTC
V gene: TRBV5-6; clone size: NA; J gene: TRBJ2-1; CDR3 length: 16; D gene: TRBD2; CDR3 protein: CASSLYDPGGYNEQFF; CDR3 DNA: TGTGCCAGCAGCCTGTATGACCCCGGGGGGTACAATGAGCAGTTCTTC
V gene: TRBV3-1/TRBV3-2; clone size: NA; J gene: TRBJ2-7; CDR3 length: 15; D gene: TRBD2; CDR3 protein: CASSQGSGEIYEQYF; CDR3 DNA: TGTGCCAGCAGCCAAGGTAGCGGGGAGATCTACGAGCAGTACTTC
V gene: TRBV7-8; clone size: NA; J gene: TRBJ1-6; CDR3 length: 13; D gene: TRBD1; CDR3 protein: CASWGQVNSPLHF; CDR3 DNA: TGTGCCAGCTGGGGACAGGTGAATTCACCCCTCCACTTT
V gene: TRBV13; clone size: NA; J gene: TRBJ1-2; CDR3 length: 13; D gene: NA; CDR3 protein: CASSLGRPGRYTF; CDR3 DNA: TGTGCCAGCAGCCTCGGCCGTCCAGGTCGCTACACCTTC
V gene: TRBV5-4; clone size: NA; J gene: TRBJ2-7; CDR3 length: 15; D gene: TRBD2; CDR3 protein: CASSSPGTSGYEQYF; CDR3 DNA: TGTGCCAGCAGCTCGCCGGGGACTAGCGGGTACGAGCAGTACTTC
V gene: TRBV11-2; clone size: NA; J gene: TRBJ2-5; CDR3 length: 15; D gene: NA; CDR3 protein: CASSPGSTAGETQYF; CDR3 DNA: TGTGCCAGCAGCCCCGGGAGCACAGCGGGAGAGACCCAGTACTTC
V gene: TRBV3-1/TRBV3-2; clone size: NA; J gene: TRBJ2-3; CDR3 length: 17; D gene: TRBD1; CDR3 protein: CASSHLSLGQGADTQYF; CDR3 DNA: TGTGCCAGCAGCCATCTTTCTCTGGGACAGGGGGCAGATACGCAGTATTTT
V gene: TRBV7-3; clone size: few; J gene: TRBJ1-6; CDR3 length: 14; D gene: NA; CDR3 protein: CASSLGRGGSPLHF; CDR3 DNA: TGTGCCAGCAGCTTAGGGCGGGGGGGATCACCCCTCCACTTT
V gene: TRBV19; clone size: NA; J gene: TRBJ1-4; CDR3 length: 15; D gene: NA; CDR3 protein: CASSIGGTTNEKLFF; CDR3 DNA: TGTGCCAGTAGTATCGGGGGGACAACTAATGAAAAACTGTTTTTT
V gene: TRBV29-1; clone size: once; J gene: TRBJ1-2; CDR3 length: 14; D gene: NA; CDR3 protein: CSVELTGSSYGYTF; CDR3 DNA: TGCAGCGTTGAATTAACAGGAAGTTCCTATGGCTACACCTTC
V gene: TRBV7-9; clone size: NA; J gene: TRBJ1-2; CDR3 length: 19; D gene: TRBD1; CDR3 protein: CASSLATGQGAFPHYGYTF; CDR3 DNA: TGTGCCAGCAGCTTAGCTACGGGACAGGGGGCCTTCCCCCACTATGGCTACACCTTC
V gene: TRBV3-1/TRBV3-2; clone size: few; J gene: TRBJ1-5; CDR3 length: 13; D gene: NA; CDR3 protein: CASSQGSSQPQHF; CDR3 DNA: TGTGCCAGCAGCCAAGGCAGTTCTCAGCCCCAGCATTTT
V gene: TRBV10-3; clone size: NA; J gene: TRBJ2-7; CDR3 length: 14; D gene: TRBD2; CDR3 protein: CAISVTSGGYEQYF; CDR3 DNA: TGTGCCATCAGTGTAACTAGCGGGGGCTACGAGCAGTACTTC
V gene: TRBV9; clone size: NA; J gene: TRBJ2-1; CDR3 length: 16; D gene: NA; CDR3 protein: CASSVAQGPLYNEQFF; CDR3 DNA: TGTGCCAGCAGCGTAGCTCAGGGCCCCCTTTACAATGAGCAGTTCTTC
V gene: TRBV15; clone size: NA; J gene: TRBJ1-2; CDR3 length: 14; D gene: NA; CDR3 protein: CATSRDLGAGGYTF; CDR3 DNA: TGTGCCACCAGCAGAGATTTGGGGGCGGGTGGCTACACCTTC
V gene: TRBV19; clone size: NA; J gene: TRBJ1-1; CDR3 length: 17; D gene: NA; CDR3 protein: CASSSNLRQEMNTEAFF; CDR3 DNA: TGTGCCAGTAGTAGCAACCTTCGACAGGAAATGAACACTGAAGCTTTCTTT
V gene: TRBV4-1; clone size: NA; J gene: TRBJ2-7; CDR3 length: 13; D gene: TRBD1; CDR3 protein: CASSRDSFYEQYF; CDR3 DNA: TGCGCCAGCAGCCGGGACAGTTTCTACGAGCAGTACTTC
V gene: TRBV19; clone size: NA; J gene: TRBJ2-1; CDR3 length: 12; D gene: NA; CDR3 protein: CASSMELREQFF; CDR3 DNA: TGTGCCAGTAGTATGGAGCTAAGGGAGCAGTTCTTC
V gene: TRBV5-4; clone size: NA; J gene: TRBJ2-2; CDR3 length: 14; D gene: NA; CDR3 protein: CASSLDRGTGELFF; CDR3 DNA: TGTGCCAGCAGCTTGGATAGGGGGACCGGGGAGCTGTTTTTT
V gene: TRBV5-1; clone size: NA; J gene: TRBJ2-3; CDR3 length: 18; D gene: TRBD2; CDR3 protein: CASSFGAGGPVGTDTQYF; CDR3 DNA: TGCGCCAGCAGCTTCGGAGCGGGAGGGCCTGTGGGCACAGATACGCAGTATTTT
V gene: TRBV9; clone size: once; J gene: TRBJ2-3; CDR3 length: 15; D gene: TRBD2; CDR3 protein: CASSVDGGVSDTQYF; CDR3 DNA: TGTGCCAGCAGCGTCGACGGGGGGGTATCAGATACGCAGTATTTT
V gene: TRBV29-1; clone size: NA; J gene: TRBJ2-1; CDR3 length: 16; D gene: TRBD2; CDR3 protein: CSVPRAGLAPGNEQFF; CDR3 DNA: TGCAGCGTACCGCGGGCGGGACTAGCTCCAGGCAATGAGCAGTTCTTC
V gene: TRBV7-9; clone size: NA; J gene: TRBJ2-3; CDR3 length: 17; D gene: TRBD1; CDR3 protein: CASSSPDRGQVKDTQYF; CDR3 DNA: TGTGCCAGCAGCTCCCCCGATAGGGGACAGGTAAAAGATACGCAGTATTTT
V gene: TRBV11-2; clone size: NA; J gene: TRBJ2-7; CDR3 length: 14; D gene: TRBD2; CDR3 protein: CASTPTGGAYEQYF; CDR3 DNA: TGTGCCAGCACCCCCACGGGGGGAGCTTACGAGCAGTACTTC
V gene: TRBV6-6; clone size: NA; J gene: TRBJ2-1; CDR3 length: 17; D gene: NA; CDR3 protein: CASTRYSRSYTYNEQFF; CDR3 DNA: TGTGCCAGCACTCGATACAGCAGGTCCTATACCTACAATGAGCAGTTCTTC
V gene: TRBV18; clone size: few; J gene: TRBJ1-6; CDR3 length: 13; D gene: NA; CDR3 protein: CASHGEGPSPLHF; CDR3 DNA: TGTGCCAGCCACGGGGAGGGACCCTCACCCCTCCACTTT
V gene: TRBV11-1; clone size: NA; J gene: TRBJ1-2; CDR3 length: 16; D gene: NA; CDR3 protein: CASSLGRDRPQMGYTF; CDR3 DNA: TGTGCCAGCAGCTTAGGCCGCGACAGGCCTCAAATGGGCTACACCTTC